The clone carrying this TCR beta chain was seen repeatedly, ten times or more. Its matching antigen is unknown. The data derive from a study of T-cell reconstitution after alpha-beta-depleted transplantation in children. Overall study results and limits: Reported findings indicate that, about two months after transplant, alpha-beta T cells came from several hundred expanded clones, which were derived from non-depleted graft cells. When one year had passed after transplant, most T-cell counts and diversity came from newly produced T cells. Surviving recipient T cells and intrathymic progenitors accounted for some patients' high TCRbeta diversity at day 60.

The germline gives CDR1 SEHNR, CDR2 FQNEAQ (reference sequence). The CDR3 contains 14 residues. V lost 5 bases and J 10 bases, leaving 15 bases between the germline ends. Unique molecular identifiers were built into the TCRbeta library. TCRdb fed the PCR reads into MiXCR, producing one record per CDR3 protein. This table holds about 300,000 distinct CDR3 sequences, around 9.1% found once. The specimen comprised PBMCs, sampled before TCRalphabeta/CD19-depleted stem cell transplant. The receptor's source is a boy in the first two years of life with acute myeloid leukemia, due to receive a stem cell transplant. This chain joins TRBV7-9 and TRBJ1-6, with a possible D match to TRBD1 (5 bases). The CDR3 loop reads CASSRGQGESPLHF. The CDR3 nucleotides read TGTGCCAGCAGCCGGGGCCAGGGAGAATCACCCCTCCACTTT.